Sequencing of this T cell receptor beta chain was carried out in a study of cytomegalovirus exposure and HLA in healthy donors. Overall study results and limits: Most TCR sequences proved rare, with some public TCRs found in many donors.

Primers for the PCR totalled 60 Vbeta and 13 Jbeta. TCRdb's table, derived via immunoSEQ multiplex PCR, lists solely in-frame clones and lacks some. The sample lists 150,000 to 200,000 clones; 80% were seen once. This clone was seen a single time. Its antigen is not known. The origin of this receptor is a woman aged 40 to 55 in good health and CMV-seronegative. Sequencing was carried out using PBMCs.

For the CDR3, the DNA is TGTGCCTGGGGTTCTAGTCCCAACACCATATATTTT. As protein: CAWGSSPNTIYF. The chain links TRBV30 to TRBJ1-3; D ambiguous. Germline V gene data show CDR1 as GTSNPN and CDR2 as SVGIG (reference sequence). The CDR3 runs to 12 residues. V was clipped by 5 bases and J by 7 bases, with 12 bases between them.